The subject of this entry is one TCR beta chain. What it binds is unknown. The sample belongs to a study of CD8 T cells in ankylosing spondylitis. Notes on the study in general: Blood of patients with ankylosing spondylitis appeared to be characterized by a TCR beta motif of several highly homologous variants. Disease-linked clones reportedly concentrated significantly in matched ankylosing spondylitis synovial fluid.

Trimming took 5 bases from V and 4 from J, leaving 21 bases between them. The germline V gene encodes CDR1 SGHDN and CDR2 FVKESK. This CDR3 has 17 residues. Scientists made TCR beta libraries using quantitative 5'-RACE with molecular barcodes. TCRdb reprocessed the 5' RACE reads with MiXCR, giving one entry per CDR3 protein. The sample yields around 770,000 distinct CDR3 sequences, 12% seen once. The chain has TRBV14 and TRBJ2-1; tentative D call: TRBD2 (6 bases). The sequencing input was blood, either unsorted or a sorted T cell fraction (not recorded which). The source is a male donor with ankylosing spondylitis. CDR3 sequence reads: CASSKYRGGLEYNEQFF. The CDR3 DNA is TGTGCCAGCAGCAAATACCGGGGAGGCCTAGAATACAATGAGCAGTTCTTC.